The present entry profiles one T cell receptor beta chain with its context. Its matching antigen is unknown. The entry originates in a study of cytomegalovirus exposure and HLA in healthy donors. Whole-study findings and limits: Prediction of most subjects' HLA-A and HLA-B alleles by TCR beta sequences was reportedly accurate.

V was trimmed by 3 bases and J by 6 bases, leaving 15 bases between them. This CDR3 is built from 15 residues. Germline loops: CDR1 LGHNA, CDR2 YSLEER. PCR involved 60 Vbeta and 13 Jbeta primers. The assay was immunoSEQ multiplex PCR, and TCRdb's table has in-frame clones only and misses some. The sample lists around 180,000 clones, 75% to 80% occurring once. Sequencing used PBMCs. The chain joins TRBV4-3 to TRBJ2-1, with D maybe TRBD1 (6 bases). This clonotype originated in a woman between 25 and 40 years old in good health and CMV-seropositive. CDR3 region: CASSQGAARGNEQFF. Here the CDR3 DNA reads TGCGCCAGCAGCCAGGGTGCAGCCAGGGGCAATGAGCAGTTCTTC.